The source of this T cell receptor beta chain is a study of TIL therapy for anti-PD-1-resistant metastatic lung cancer. Stated time point: pre-treatment sample, taken before nivolumab and TIL therapy. Sequencing used immunoSEQ v3. Only in-frame clones appear in the TCRdb table, and some are missing; sequencing was by immunoSEQ multiplex PCR. Of 50,000 to 70,000 clones detected, roughly 66% appear once; the ten largest clones hold over 6.5%. CDR1 and CDR2 (germline): SEHNR, FQNEAQ (reference sequence). The CDR3 loop spans 12 amino acids. The V end lost 6 bases, the J end lost 1 base, and 6 bases lay between the germline ends.

The source was blood, collected at baseline. The chain uses TRBV7-9 and TRBJ1-1; D is unclear. The clonotype originates from a person between 25 and 79 years old with non-small cell lung cancer. CDR3 loop: CASSYRNTEAFF. In DNA, the CDR3 is TGTGCCAGCAGTTACAGGAACACTGAAGCTTTCTTT. The full variable domain, in which reference TRBV7-9 and TRBJ1-1 provide the parts outside the CDR3, is DTGVSQNPRHKITKRGQNVTFRCDPISEHNRLYWYRQTLGQGPEFLTYFQNEAQLEKSRLLSDRFSAERPKGSFSTLEIQRTEQGDSAMYLCASSYRNTEAFFGQGTRLTVV.